This paragraph reports one T cell receptor beta chain. This clonotype appeared a few times. Its antigen is currently not known. No base qualities exist here, and no much larger clone lies one base off it. The library was built by means of 5' RACE. Sequenced on an Illumina HiSeq 2500. A second PCR of about 6 to 11 cycles was run with a J-beta primer mix and a sample-barcoded 5' primer. A unique molecular identifier was introduced onto each TCR beta cDNA molecule by a template-switch 5' adaptor carrying 12 random nucleotides. Each sample yielded at least 2.5 million CDR3-containing paired-end reads. First-strand cDNA was synthesized from all RNA with the Mint cDNA synthesis kit, primed by a TRBC-specific oligonucleotide. Following uracil-DNA glycosylase treatment, a first 18-cycle PCR with universal primers M1SS and BC2_uni_R was performed on all cDNA. Turning to the authors' computational methods: Normalization of each sample was performed by random selection of 1 million high-quality reads, each carrying a distinct molecular identifier. Reads with shared molecular identifiers were discarded instead of being binned into consensus sequences. MiTCR, run with a Q25 quality threshold and the strictest error-elimination algorithm, handled CDR3 identification, clonotype clustering and error correction. Lower-bound total TCR beta diversity was estimated with a nonparametric unseen species model using Euler transformation. TCRdb trimmed public reads at Q25 via fastp, called clones via MiXCR and kept in-frame beta chains. Rows merge per CDR3 protein into single entries with the most common DNA and genes. The V and J calls, along with clone size, are taken from TCRdb and not from the paper's own processing. This sample lists around 900,000 distinct CDR3 sequences; 25% to 30% were detected once. Clones ranked in the top ten supply 15% to 20% of the sample.

Systemically healthy Caucasian individuals from Russia, over 30 in total and aged about 6 to 100 years, were included as donors. Each donor gave 8 to 10 milliliters of peripheral blood, collected into EDTA-treated Vacutainer tubes. PBMCs were isolated by Ficoll-Paque density-gradient centrifugation, with at least 6 million obtained per sample. Trizol reagent was used to extract total RNA from the PBMCs, yielding at least 6 micrograms per sample. For every donor, an aliquot of PBMCs went through flow cytometry to measure the percentages of naive CD45RAhigh/CD27high T cells. The data belong to a study of blood T cells in healthy people across ages (dated by TCRdb to the mid-2010s). In the study overall: In model experiments, roughly one uniquely barcoded TCR beta cDNA molecule per two T cells was captured by template switching. To track age-related changes in TCR beta repertoire diversity, the study relied on deep sequencing normalized with unique cDNA molecular identifiers. The study analyzed two additional independent replicas of 1 million unique cDNA reads from the same blood draw for two donors, one aged 18 to 29 and one aged 80 or older. To avoid experimental bias, donors of different ages were randomly spread across the sequencing lanes. The donors were divided into four age groups: young (average around 15 years), middle-aged (approximately 39), aged (roughly 66) and long-lived (more than 75).

Taken from the germline V gene, the CDR1 and CDR2 loops are LGHNA and YSLEER. V is clipped by 3 bases and J by 2 bases, and the sequence between their germline boundaries is 14 bases long. The CDR3 starts with the cysteine, ends with the phenylalanine, and has 17 residues. Of all the DNA, just the CDR3 is kept, 51 bases in frame from base 1. Here is what the overall study found, with its caveats: A strong correlation was found between observed TCR beta diversity and the percentage of naive T cells measured by flow cytometry. Conclusive comparison of naive and antigen-experienced compartments was prevented by the profiling of bulk unsorted PBMCs. Donor CMV infection status was unknown, potentially confounding age-related changes in expanded clonotypes. As age increased, observed TCR beta diversity per million T cells dropped in a roughly linear way, and a significant reduction was already evident by age 40. Compared with the aged group, more naive CD4+ T cells, fewer expanded clones and increased TCR diversity were shown by the long-lived group, suggesting age selection. Estimates of total diversity from one million sequenced T cells were regarded as lower bounds and underestimates.

The sequenced material came from blood. The source is a woman aged 80 or older in good health. Recombination joined TRBV4-3 with TRBJ1-6, with TRBD1 as a weak D call on 6 bases. Here the CDR3 is given as CASSQGLQGTYNSPLHF. At the DNA level, the sequence is TGCGCCAGCAGCCAGGGGCTACAGGGCACCTATAATTCACCCCTCCACTTT.